Shown below are 18 T cell receptor beta chains from a single sample sequenced in a study of shared clonotypes between healthy human individuals. Repertoires were generated with immunoSEQ multiplex PCR, while TCRdb's copy carries only in-frame clones and drops some. In the table there are 490,000 or so clones, around 78% of which are singletons. Sequenced material: PBMCs. The receptors were sampled from a woman aged 40 to 50 in good health. Some clones in this sample may be carry-over from other donors' samples.

For this clone: A read error may explain this, as a much larger clone is one base away. The chain carries TRBV9 and TRBJ2-5; 11 bases align to TRBD2. J was trimmed by 13 bases and V by 3 bases; bases with no gene match: 17. The CDR3 is 16 amino acids. Germline V gene sequence: CDR1 SGDLS, CDR2 YYNGEE. The chain's CDR3 is CASSAAGTSGPSPRYF. The CDR3 nucleotides read TGTGCCAGCAGCGCGGCCGGGACTAGCGGCCCCTCCCCCCGGTACTTC.

In this sample, this clone turned up a few times. This chain connects TRBV5-1 to TRBJ2-7, with D perhaps TRBD2 (6 bases). V was pared by 7 bases and J by 3 bases, with 17 bases between. The CDR3 has 14 amino acids. CDR1 SGHRS and CDR2 YFSETQ come from the germline V gene. DNA of the CDR3: TGCGCCAGCCGCCCCCTGCCGGGGGTCTACGAGCAGTACTTC. As protein: CASRPLPGVYEQYF.

Ten or more counts support this clone. V is TRBV11-2 and J is TRBJ2-1; D not certain. The CDR3 has 13 amino acids. V lost 1 base, J lost 9 bases, and 10 bases lay in between. The V gene's germline CDR1 is SGHAT and CDR2 FQNNGV. Here the CDR3 reads CASSLAPPSEQFF. CDR3 sequence (DNA): TGTGCCAGCAGCTTAGCTCCCCCGAGTGAGCAGTTCTTC. Combining the CDR3 with reference TRBV11-2 and TRBJ2-1 gives the whole variable domain EAGVAQSPRYKIIEKRQSVAFWCNPISGHATLYWYQQILGQGPKLLIQFQNNGVVDDSQLPKDRFSAERLKGVDSTLKIQPAKLEDSAVYLCASSLAPPSEQFFGPGTRLTVL.

The V call is TRBV6-1, the J call TRBJ1-1; a weak D match, TRBD1 (5 bases). This CDR3 contains 14 residues. V was trimmed by 7 bases and J by 0 bases, leaving 12 bases between them. CDR1 is MNHNS, CDR2 SASEGT, per germline. CDR3 sequence: CASMWRGMNTEAFF. Here the CDR3 DNA reads TGTGCCAGCATGTGGCGGGGCATGAACACTGAAGCTTTCTTT.

V usage is TRBV5-4 and J usage is TRBJ2-7, with D possibly being TRBD2 (7 bases). This CDR3 comprises 16 residues. V was pared by 4 bases and J by 0 bases, with 17 bases between. Germline loops: CDR1 SGHNT, CDR2 YYREEE (reference sequence). The CDR3 bases are TGTGCCAGCAGCCCGGGGGGCGGGAGATACTCCTACGAGCAGTACTTC. Translation: CASSPGGGRYSYEQYF.

The genes are TRBV4-2 and TRBJ2-7; 7 bases are shared with TRBD2. V shed 0 bases, J shed 5 bases, and the junction held 7 bases outside the gene matches. The CDR3 has 15 residues. CDR1 and CDR2 (germline): LGHNA, YNFKEQ. For the CDR3, the DNA is TGTGCCAGCAGCCAAGATTACAGCCGGGGGGACGAGCAGTACTTC. Translated: CASSQDYSRGDEQYF.

This clone has more than one count but fewer than ten. The chain has TRBV28 and TRBJ1-1, with 8 bases fitting TRBD1. V lost 2 bases, J lost 8 bases, and 4 bases stayed unmatched. Germline values: CDR1 MDHEN, CDR2 SYDVKM. The length of the CDR3 is 13 residues. Here the CDR3 reads CASSLDRGEEAFF. The CDR3 DNA reads TGTGCCAGCAGTTTAGACAGGGGCGAGGAAGCTTTCTTT.

For this clone: Other DNA sequences within the sample encode an identical CDR3. The gene calls are TRBV7-2 and TRBJ2-7; maybe TRBD2 (6 bases). Trimming cost V 2 bases and J 0 bases, with 8 bases left between them. This CDR3 is built from 14 residues. Per the germline V gene, CDR1 is SGHTA and CDR2 is FQGNSA. CDR3 loop: CASSLTGSSYEQYF. CDR3 in DNA: TGTGCCAGCAGCTTAACCGGGAGCTCCTACGAGCAGTACTTC.

This chain joins TRBV18 and TRBJ2-7, with 8 bases matching TRBD1. The CDR3 contains 13 residues. Unmatched junction bases numbered 2, after V lost 2 bases and J lost 5 bases. Germline V gene data show CDR1 as KGHSH and CDR2 as LQKENI. CDR3: CASSPSTGDEQYF. The DNA of the CDR3 is TGTGCCAGCTCACCATCGACAGGGGACGAGCAGTACTTC.

In this sample, this clone turned up once. The J gene is TRBJ1-4, the V gene TRBV4-1, with a weak D call TRBD1 (6 bases). This CDR3 is 14 amino acids long. The germline V gene encodes CDR1 MGHRA and CDR2 YSYEKL. Trimming removed 10 bases at V and 4 bases at J, with 16 bases between. Here the CDR3 reads CATHPTGSNEKLFF. CDR3 coding DNA: TGCGCCACCCACCCGACAGGAAGTAATGAAAAACTGTTTTTT.

This clone appeared many times. The V and J genes are TRBV11-2 and TRBJ2-2; 7 nucleotides align to TRBD2. The CDR3 has 16 amino acids. The V segment lost 2 bases and the J segment 4 bases; nucleotides outside the gene matches: 7. The germline CDR1 and CDR2 sequences are SGHAT and FQNNGV. The CDR3 DNA is TGTGCCAGCAGCTTACGCACTGAGCGGGGCACCGGGGAGCTGTTTTTT. Its protein product is CASSLRTERGTGELFF.

CDR3 amino acids: CASSLGGISNQPQHF. CDR3 nucleotides: TGTGCCAGCAGCTTAGGTGGGATTAGCAATCAGCCCCAGCATTTT. V gene TRBV7-2 combines with J gene TRBJ1-5; unclear D gene. Germline V gives CDR1 SGHTA, CDR2 FQGNSA. V was pared by 1 base and J by 0 bases, with 7 bases between. The CDR3 consists of 15 residues.

The table lists this clone with many counts. V gene TRBV29-1 combines with J gene TRBJ1-1; maybe TRBD1 (5 bases). The V gene's germline CDR1 is SQVTM and CDR2 ANQGSEA. Trimming removed 5 bases at V and 1 base at J, with 14 bases between. The CDR3 length is 14 residues. The CDR3 is CSVLGGGKNTEAFF. The CDR3 DNA follows: TGCAGCGTTCTGGGGGGGGGAAAGAACACTGAAGCTTTCTTT.

The rearrangement joins TRBV29-1 to TRBJ1-1; D is uncertain. V was shortened by 5 bases and J by 1 base, with 11 bases between the two germline ends. Looked up from germline, CDR1 is SQVTM and CDR2 is ANQGSEA. The length of the CDR3 is 13 residues. CDR3 amino acids: CSVSIQSNTEAFF. The CDR3 DNA follows: TGCAGCGTTTCCATACAATCGAACACTGAAGCTTTCTTT.

Of note for this clone: A much larger clonotype is one base distant, so this may be a read error. The sample contains more than one DNA sequence encoding this CDR3. V usage is TRBV6-1 and J usage is TRBJ2-7, with 9 bases fitting TRBD1. CDR3 length equals 15 residues. Germline CDR1 reads MNHNS; CDR2 reads SASEGT. The CDR3 protein is CASSDRGEGLYEQYF. For the CDR3, the DNA is TGCGCCAGCAGTGACAGGGGGGAAGGTTTATACGAGCAGTACTTC.

To note about this clone: A far larger clone is only one base removed, so a read error is likely. Other nucleotide sequences in the sample specify the same CDR3. V usage is TRBV5-1 and J usage is TRBJ2-7; 11 bases map to TRBD2. Germline CDR1 reads SGHRS; CDR2 reads YFSETQ. The CDR3 sequence is 15 residues long. Trimming took 4 bases from V and 1 from J; bases not matched to a gene: 4. CDR3 in DNA: TGCGCCAGCAGCACTAGCGGGAGTAGATCCTACGAGCAGTACTTC. It codes for CASSTSGSRSYEQYF.

This rearrangement joins TRBV29-1 to TRBJ2-3, with unresolved D. V lost 8 bases and J 2 bases, leaving 11 bases between the germline ends. Germline CDR1 SQVTM, CDR2 ANQGSEA. This CDR3 contains 12 residues. The CDR3 is CSWAAVTDTQYF. The CDR3 DNA reads TGCAGCTGGGCGGCGGTCACAGATACGCAGTATTTT.

The table lists this clone with a few counts. The rearrangement links TRBV28 to TRBJ2-7, with TRBD1 as a possible D gene (6 bases). The CDR3 contains 18 residues. The germline V gene has CDR1 MDHEN and CDR2 SYDVKM. V lost 3 bases to trimming and J lost 0 bases, with 21 bases between them. CDR3 nucleotides: TGTGCCAGCAGTTTTGCAGGGGCCCTGCTCAGAAGCTCCTACGAGCAGTACTTC. Encoded protein: CASSFAGALLRSSYEQYF.